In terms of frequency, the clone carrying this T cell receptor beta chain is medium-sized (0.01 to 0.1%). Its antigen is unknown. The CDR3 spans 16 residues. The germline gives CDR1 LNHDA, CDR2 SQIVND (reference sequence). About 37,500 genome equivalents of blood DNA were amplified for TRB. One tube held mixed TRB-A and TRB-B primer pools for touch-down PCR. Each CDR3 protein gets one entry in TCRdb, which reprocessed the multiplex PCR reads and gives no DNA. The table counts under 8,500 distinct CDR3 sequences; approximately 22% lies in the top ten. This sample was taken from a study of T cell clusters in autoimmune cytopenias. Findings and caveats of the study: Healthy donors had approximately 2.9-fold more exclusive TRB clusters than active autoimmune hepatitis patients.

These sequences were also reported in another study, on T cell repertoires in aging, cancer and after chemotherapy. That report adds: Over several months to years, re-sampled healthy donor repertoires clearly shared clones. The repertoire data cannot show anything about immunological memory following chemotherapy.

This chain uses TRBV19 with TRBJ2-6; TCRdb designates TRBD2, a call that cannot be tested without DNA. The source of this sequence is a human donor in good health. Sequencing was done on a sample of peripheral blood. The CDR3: CASSRGGARGDNVLTF.